This record looks at one T cell receptor beta chain sequence and its context. The CDR3 covers 19 residues. V shed 4 bases, J shed 0 bases, and the junction held 14 bases outside the gene matches. Germline V gene lookup returns CDR1 LGHNA and CDR2 YSLEER. This entry comes from a study of blood T cell repertoires in COVID-19. Overall study: Nucleic acid was either cDNA or gDNA, and it came from T cells, B-cell-depleted T cells, or PBMCs.

As handled by the study authors: It was from reference gene primer amplification that nucleated cell counts were estimated. Sequenced by immunoSEQ multiplex PCR; TCRdb stores in-frame clones only, minus some. The V and J calls and clone size are taken from that table; D and trimming were inferred from the DNA. The data show more than 150,000 clones, 87% seen once. The clonotype originates from a woman aged 18-29 years who had recovered from COVID-19. The sample consisted of peripheral blood. The gene calls are TRBV4-3 and TRBJ1-3; 8 nucleotides align to TRBD1. CDR3 sequence (DNA): TGCGCCAGCAGCCCCGCGGGCCACAGGGGGACAAACTCTGGAAACACCATATATTTT. Translation gives CASSPAGHRGTNSGNTIYF.